This T cell receptor beta chain was identified during a study of control samples from healthy donors and cancer patients. Here immunoSEQ multiplex PCR was the method, and the copy in TCRdb shows in-frame clones only, minus some. This repertoire shows about 100,000 clones, 85% to 90% found once; its top ten account for more than 7%. The CDR3 totals 14 residues. Losses at the gene ends were 6 bases for V and 6 bases for J; bases not matched to a gene: 10. CDR1 is SNHLY and CDR2 is FYNNEI in the germline V gene. The specimen sequenced was blood. This TCR was recovered from a man younger than 45 in good health. This sequence joins TRBV2 and TRBJ2-7; TRBD1 agrees at 8 bases. The CDR3 DNA follows: TGTGCCAGCAGGGCGGACAGGGTATCGTCCGAGCAGTACTTC. Amino acids: CASRADRVSSEQYF.